The 24 T cell receptor beta chains below come from one sample, sequenced in a study of CD8 T cells in ankylosing spondylitis. TCRdb ran MiXCR on the 5' RACE reads and lists one entry per CDR3 protein. The table has about 250,000 distinct CDR3 sequences, roughly a third seen once; the top ten hold about 4%. Sequences were obtained from blood, either unsorted or a sorted T cell fraction (not recorded which). The receptors here all came from a male donor with ankylosing spondylitis or in good health (not recorded which).

This chain links TRBV5-1 with TRBJ2-5; TRBD1 matches 11 bases. Germline assignment: CDR1 SGHRS and CDR2 YFSETQ. The J segment lost 5 bases and the V segment lost 0 bases, leaving 6 bases of the junction unmatched. The CDR3 is 16 residues long. The CDR3 sequence: CASSLARTGGWETQYF. The CDR3 region has the DNA TGCGCCAGCAGCTTGGCCCGGACAGGGGGCTGGGAGACCCAGTACTTC.

Only a few counts were recorded for this clonotype. This sequence joins TRBV20-1 and TRBJ1-6; no firm D call. The CDR3 contains 16 residues. Trimming shortened V by 1 base and J by 6 bases, and 16 bases separated the two germline ends. Germline assignment: CDR1 DFQATT and CDR2 SNEGSKA (reference sequence). CDR3 sequence (DNA): TGCAGTGCTAGAGTGTGGGGTTGGCAGTTTAATTCACCCCTCCACTTT. It codes for CSARVWGWQFNSPLHF.

This chain connects TRBV7-8 to TRBJ2-7; D remains ambiguous. The CDR3 is 13 residues long. V gave up 5 bases and J gave up 3 bases, with 11 bases separating them. CDR1 is SGHVS, CDR2 FQNEAQ, per germline. For the CDR3, the DNA is TGTGCCAGCAGCCCAGTAGCTGGCTACGAGCAGTACTTC. Its translation is CASSPVAGYEQYF.

V gene TRBV5-6 combines with J gene TRBJ2-6, with no clear D. Germline V gives CDR1 SGHDT, CDR2 YYEEEE. V lost 1 base and J 4 bases, leaving 12 bases between the germline ends. CDR3 size: 16 residues. CDR3 amino acids: CASSLRDPTGANVLTF. The CDR3 DNA sequence: TGTGCCAGCAGCTTGCGCGATCCTACGGGGGCCAACGTCCTGACTTTC. Based on the CDR3 plus reference TRBV5-6 and TRBJ2-6, the full variable domain is DAGVTQSPTHLIKTRGQQVTLRCSPKSGHDTVSWYQQALGQGPQFIFQYYEEEERQRGNFPDRFSGHQFPNYSSELNVNALLLGDSALYLCASSLRDPTGANVLTFGAGSRLTVL.

This rearrangement joins TRBV12-3 or TRBV12-4 to TRBJ1-2; D perhaps matches TRBD1 (5 bases). V was clipped by 5 bases and J by 5 bases, with 12 bases between them. The CDR3 extends over 13 amino acids. CDR3 in amino acids: CASSPDSLYGYTF. The CDR3 DNA reads TGTGCCAGCAGTCCCGACAGCCTATATGGCTACACCTTC.

This clonotype was observed a handful of times. This rearrangement joins TRBV12-3 or TRBV12-4 to TRBJ2-3; D is uncertain. V lost 5 bases and J 3 bases, leaving 9 bases between the germline ends. The CDR3 extends over 13 amino acids. CDR3 in DNA: TGTGCCAGCAGTACAACGCGGACAGATACGCAGTATTTT. It specifies CASSTTRTDTQYF.

In its sample, this clonotype was seen once. The chain recombines TRBV25-1 with TRBJ2-7; 9 positions match TRBD1. Per germline, CDR1 MGHDK and CDR2 SYGVNS. This CDR3 region has 14 residues. The V gene end was trimmed by 8 bases and the J gene end by 4 bases; junction bases not matched to a gene: 9. The CDR3 DNA reads TGTGCCAGCTCTGAAGGGACAGGGTTTTACGAGCAGTACTTC. Amino acid sequence: CASSEGTGFYEQYF.

Here the CDR3 reads CASSQKWQGATDTQYF. The CDR3 region has the DNA TGTGCCAGCAGTCAGAAGTGGCAGGGGGCAACAGATACGCAGTATTTT. This chain links TRBV28 with TRBJ2-3; 8 bases map to TRBD1. With V trimmed by 5 bases and J by 3 bases, 10 bases remained unmatched. Germline-derived CDR1 and CDR2 are MDHEN and SYDVKM. There are 16 residues in the CDR3. Drawing the rest from reference TRBV28 and TRBJ2-3, the complete variable domain is DVKVTQSSRYLVKRTGEKVFLECVQDMDHENMFWYRQDPGLGLRLIYFSYDVKMKEKGDIPEGYSVSREKKERFSLILESASTNQTSMYLCASSQKWQGATDTQYFGPGTRLTVL.

Only a few counts were recorded for this clonotype. This chain connects TRBV29-1 to TRBJ1-2; the D is unclear. The CDR3 extends over 12 amino acids. Per germline, CDR1 SQVTM and CDR2 ANQGSEA. V lost 6 bases and J 1 base, leaving 9 bases between the germline ends. DNA for the CDR3: TGCAGCGTACCACAGAATAACTATGGCTACACCTTC. The encoded protein is CSVPQNNYGYTF.

The rearrangement joins TRBV20-1 to TRBJ2-5, with 8 bases matching TRBD2. Looked up from germline, CDR1 is DFQATT and CDR2 is SNEGSKA (reference sequence). V lost 0 bases, J lost 6 bases, and 21 bases stayed unmatched. This CDR3 is 19 amino acids long. The CDR3 bases are TGCAGTGCTAGAGATTCAACTAGCGGTCTTGATTTTCGAGGGCAGACCCAGTACTTC. Translating gives CSARDSTSGLDFRGQTQYF.

The chain employs TRBV5-5 and TRBJ2-2; D remains ambiguous. V dropped 4 bases and J dropped 5 bases, with 15 bases sitting between them. Germline loops: CDR1 SGHKS, CDR2 YYEKEE (reference sequence). This CDR3 contains 15 residues. The CDR3 loop is CASSPPLGRTGELFF. CDR3 DNA sequence: TGTGCCAGCAGCCCTCCGCTTGGGCGGACCGGGGAGCTGTTTTTT.

This clonotype was counted only a few times. The rearrangement uses TRBV5-6 and TRBJ2-1; TRBD1 matches 8 bases. The V gene end was trimmed by 4 bases and the J gene end by 1 base; junction bases not matched to a gene: 7. This CDR3 comprises 16 residues. Germline V gene lookup returns CDR1 SGHDT and CDR2 YYEEEE. The CDR3 loop reads CASSRNGQGSYNEQFF. Here the CDR3 DNA reads TGTGCCAGCAGCCGCAATGGACAGGGATCCTACAATGAGCAGTTCTTC.

This rearrangement joins TRBV20-1 to TRBJ2-1; 8 bases agree with TRBD2. The CDR3 sequence is 17 residues long. CDR1 is DFQATT and CDR2 is SNEGSKA in the germline V gene (reference sequence). J gave up 2 bases and V 4 bases, and 13 bases lay outside the gene matches. CDR3 DNA: TGCAGTGCTATCATGATGGTCGCGGGGGGTGCCTACAATGAGCAGTTCTTC. This codes for CSAIMMVAGGAYNEQFF.

The J gene is TRBJ1-1, the V gene TRBV6-1; tentative D call: TRBD1 (6 bases). The CDR3 consists of 15 residues. Germline loops: CDR1 MNHNS, CDR2 SASEGT. Trimming took 6 bases from V and 3 from J, leaving 17 bases between them. CDR3 sequence: CASRLTGGGDTEAFF. CDR3 nucleotide sequence: TGTGCCAGCAGACTGACCGGGGGCGGGGACACTGAAGCTTTCTTT.

The chain is built from TRBV7-9 and TRBJ2-7; TRBD1 or TRBD2 may be the D gene (6 bases each). CDR1 and CDR2 from the germline V gene are SEHNR and FQNEAQ (reference sequence). This CDR3 spans 16 amino acids. The V gene lost 5 bases and the J gene lost 0 bases, with 17 bases spanning the gap. The CDR3 is CASSNGGGTDSYEQYF. As DNA, the CDR3 is TGTGCCAGCAGCAACGGAGGGGGGACGGACTCCTACGAGCAGTACTTC.

This clonotype has just a few counts. The chain carries TRBV4-2 and TRBJ1-2, with a weak D call TRBD1 (5 bases). Trimming removed 4 bases from V and 6 bases from J, with 9 bases in between. Germline lookup yields CDR1 LGHNA and CDR2 YNFKEQ. This CDR3 is built from 12 residues. The CDR3, as DNA: TGTGCCAGCAGCCCGGGACCGGATGGCTACACCTTC. Translated, it gives CASSPGPDGYTF.

This clonotype was found a few times. J is TRBJ2-7 and V is TRBV7-6; 9 bases line up with TRBD1. Looked up from germline, CDR1 is SGHVS and CDR2 is FNYEAQ. This CDR3 has 13 amino acids. Germline trimming cut 3 bases from V and 9 bases from J; bases unmatched to any gene: 6. The CDR3 region has the DNA TGTGCCAGCAGCTTGGGACAGGGATCAGGGCAGTACTTC. Its protein product is CASSLGQGSGQYF.

J is TRBJ1-5 and V is TRBV20-1; D gene ambiguous. From germline, CDR1 is DFQATT and CDR2 SNEGSKA (reference sequence). Trimming stripped 5 bases from V and 5 bases from J, with 10 bases between. The CDR3 spans 12 residues. As DNA, the CDR3 is TGCAGTGCTTCGGACGGGGATCAGCCCCAGCATTTT. Protein: CSASDGDQPQHF.

CDR3 region: CAIMTGYGYTF. CDR3 DNA: TGTGCCATCATGACAGGGTATGGCTACACCTTC. V is TRBV12-3 or TRBV12-4 and J is TRBJ1-2; TRBD1 aligns across 7 bases. The V and J ends lost 10 bases and 5 bases, in that order; junction bases with no gene match: 4. The CDR3 runs 11 residues.

The sample holds a few counts of this clonotype. The chain carries TRBV6-5 and TRBJ2-7; D not resolved. Looked up from germline, CDR1 is MNHEY and CDR2 is SVGAGI. This CDR3 is 10 amino acids long. V was shortened by 10 bases and J by 2 bases, with 6 bases between the two germline ends. CDR3 nucleotide sequence: TGTGCCAACAAACCCTACGAGCAGTACTTC. Its protein product is CANKPYEQYF.

This clonotype was seen once. V and J are TRBV20-1 and TRBJ2-5; 7 nucleotides agree with TRBD2. The CDR3 sequence is 13 residues long. V trimming: 3 bases; J trimming: 4 bases; junction bases outside the gene matches: 5. Germline CDR1 reads DFQATT; CDR2 reads SNEGSKA (reference sequence). The CDR3 nucleotides are TGCAGTGCTAGTCTTACTAGCGCAGAGACCCAGTACTTC. As protein: CSASLTSAETQYF.

This clonotype was seen a few times. The chain joins TRBV10-3 to TRBJ2-3, with 9 nucleotides matching TRBD1. The CDR3 spans 18 residues. CDR1 and CDR2 from the germline V gene are ENHRY and SYGVKD. V trimming: 5 bases; J trimming: 1 base; junction bases outside the gene matches: 13. The CDR3 region has the DNA TGTGCCATCAGTCGTCCCGGGACAGGGAAGGGGGGCACAGATACGCAGTATTTT. This translates into CAISRPGTGKGGTDTQYF.

This clonotype occurred a few times. The chain links TRBV27 to TRBJ2-1; D uncertain. Germline values: CDR1 MNHEY, CDR2 SMNVEV (reference sequence). Trimming left V 0 bases short and J 15 bases short, with 15 bases between. This CDR3 is built from 13 residues. DNA of the CDR3: TGTGCCAGCAGTTTATCTCGGGTCAACGGGTGGTTCTTC. This gives the protein CASSLSRVNGWFF.

The gene calls are TRBV20-1 and TRBJ2-6, with D hard to call. With 4 bases removed from V and 0 bases from J, the gap between germline ends came to 7 bases. Germline CDR1 and CDR2: DFQATT and SNEGSKA (reference sequence). This CDR3 has 14 amino acids. CDR3 DNA sequence: TGCAGTGCTAATTTGCGCTCTGGGGCCAACGTCCTGACTTTC. Protein: CSANLRSGANVLTF.